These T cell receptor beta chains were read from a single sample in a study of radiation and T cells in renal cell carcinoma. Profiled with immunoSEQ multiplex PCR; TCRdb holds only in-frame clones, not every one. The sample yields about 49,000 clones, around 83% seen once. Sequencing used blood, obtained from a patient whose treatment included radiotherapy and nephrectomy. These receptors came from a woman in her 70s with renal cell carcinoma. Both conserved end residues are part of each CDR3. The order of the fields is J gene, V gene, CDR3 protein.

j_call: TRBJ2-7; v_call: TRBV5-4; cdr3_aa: CASSLGGQSVYEQYF
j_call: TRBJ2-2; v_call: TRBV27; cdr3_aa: CASSAGQGPTGELFF
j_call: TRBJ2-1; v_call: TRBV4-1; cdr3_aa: CASSQTSSPNEQFF
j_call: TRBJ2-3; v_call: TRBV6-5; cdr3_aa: CASRGLIGTDTQYF
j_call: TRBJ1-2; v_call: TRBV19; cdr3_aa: CASRLDGRSQSPYGYTF
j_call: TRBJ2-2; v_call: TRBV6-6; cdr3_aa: CASSYSRAAAGGELFF
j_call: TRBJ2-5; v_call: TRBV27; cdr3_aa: CASWTSGREETQYF
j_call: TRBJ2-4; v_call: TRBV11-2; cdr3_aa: CASSFSDGNIQYF
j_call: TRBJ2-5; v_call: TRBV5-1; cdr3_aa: CATSTSGGAGETQYF
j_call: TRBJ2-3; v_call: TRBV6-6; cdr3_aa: CASRDRRASTDTQYF
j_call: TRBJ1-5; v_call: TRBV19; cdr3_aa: CASSSTGGAGNQPQHF
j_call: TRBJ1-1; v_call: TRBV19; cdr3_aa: CASSIGRGNAEAFF
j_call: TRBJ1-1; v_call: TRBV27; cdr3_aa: CASKVSAPLNTEAFF
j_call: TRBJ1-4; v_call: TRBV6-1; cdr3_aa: CASSIGQGGGEKLFF
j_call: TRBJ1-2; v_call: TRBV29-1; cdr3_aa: CSVDRQGSYGYTF
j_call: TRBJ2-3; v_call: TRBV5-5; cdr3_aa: CASSFQSTDTQYF
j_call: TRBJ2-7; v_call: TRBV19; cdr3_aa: CASSIGPIATSEQYF
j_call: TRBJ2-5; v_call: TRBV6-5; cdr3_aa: CASSYSIAGYQETQYF
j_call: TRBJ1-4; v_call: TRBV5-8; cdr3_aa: CASSLEHADEKLFF
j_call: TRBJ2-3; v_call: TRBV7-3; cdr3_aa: CASSLRGGVRTDTQYF
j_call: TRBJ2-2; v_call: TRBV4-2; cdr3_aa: CASSRKLAGGVAGELFF
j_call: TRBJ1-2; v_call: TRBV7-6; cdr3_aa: CASSLGQGHGYTF
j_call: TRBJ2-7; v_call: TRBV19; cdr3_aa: CASSIGVGASEQYF